This T cell receptor (beta chain) is drawn from a study of blood T cell repertoires in COVID-19 (dated by TCRdb to 2019 to 2021). With respect to the entire study: Collaborator samples came from the United States, Italy and Spain and covered acute and convalescent phases of COVID-19. A freely available public database, intended as a resource for researchers studying the immune response to SARS-CoV-2, is where the repertoires were released. The material from the prospective study consisted of cDNA or gDNA derived from T cells, B-cell-depleted T cells, or PBMCs. Where available, HLA class I and class II types were obtained from metadata supplied by the sample provider rather than from assay-based typing. The samples were drawn from two sources: the first 160 participants of the ongoing ImmuneRACE study, and 1,000 to 1,500 subjects contributed by 6 global collaborators. The sample metadata nearly always contained a de-identified subject ID, COVID-19 status, age in years and sex. Subjects who had been exposed to COVID-19, were actively infected with it, or had recovered from it provided the deeply sampled blood TCRbeta repertoires that made up the dataset. What the research found in general, with its limitations: The amount of clinical and demographic metadata varied by source and participant and was provided uncurated.

This clone turned up a few times. This clone's antigen is unknown. The input lacks base qualities; no much larger clone sits a single base away. From the cysteine through the phenylalanine, the CDR3 covers 14 amino acids. The kept DNA is CDR3 alone, 42 bases in frame from the first base. V is cut back by 3 bases and J by 7 bases, with 8 bases in the junction unmatched. CDR1 and CDR2, looked up from the germline V gene, are SGHAT and FQNNGV. In the prospective study, participants were 18 to 89 years old, resided in approximately 22 geographic areas of the United States, and were enrolled through a virtual design. Cohort assignment in the prospective study relied on participant-reported clinical history from a screening survey and a study questionnaire. In the prospective study, whole blood, serum and a nasopharyngeal or oropharyngeal swab were collected from each participant by mobile phlebotomists. Participants in the prospective study had the option to provide additional blood draws and questionnaires over an approximately 2-month period. Before DNA extraction, blood samples from the prospective study were shipped at room temperature or frozen.

TCRbeta CDR3 regions were amplified from genomic DNA by means of the immunoSEQ Assay, a bias-controlled multiplex PCR. In the paper's pipeline: The number of nucleated cells in each sample was estimated by amplification of reference gene primers within the assay. Sequence reads were collapsed and filtered to measure the absolute abundance of every unique TCRbeta CDR3 rearrangement. For each sample, productive Simpson clonality was calculated by taking the square root of Simpson's diversity index across productive rearrangements. Held by TCRdb, this immuneACCESS table contains in-frame sequences only and omits some clones. Under half of the omission traces to an unresolved V gene where checked; the cause of the rest is unknown. Clone size and the V and J calls come from that table; the DNA yielded D and trimming. This sample lists hundreds of thousands of clones; 89% were detected once. The ten largest clonotypes hold 3% to 4% of the sample.

The rearranged chain carries TRBV11-2 and TRBJ2-7; 8 nucleotides in the junction match TRBD1. Sequenced sample: PBMCs or T cells enriched from blood (not recorded which). This clonotype originated in a woman aged 25-40 years with acute COVID-19. CDR3 loop: CASSFRQGAEEQYF. The base sequence is TGTGCCAGCAGCTTTAGGCAGGGGGCCGAGGAGCAGTACTTC. The CDR3 plus the reference TRBV11-2 and TRBJ2-7 genes for the other parts give the full variable domain: EAGVAQSPRYKIIEKRQSVAFWCNPISGHATLYWYQQILGQGPKLLIQFQNNGVVDDSQLPKDRFSAERLKGVDSTLKIQPAKLEDSAVYLCASSFRQGAEEQYFGPGTRLTVT.